The clone carrying this T cell receptor beta chain has just one count. The protocol was immunoSEQ multiplex PCR, while the TCRdb copy is restricted to in-frame clones and leaves out a portion. The sample holds 120,000 to 150,000 clones, 80% to 90% seen once. The sample comes from a study of blood T cell repertoires in COVID-19. On the study more broadly: The analysed material was cDNA or gDNA that came from T cells, B-cell-depleted T cells, or PBMCs.

This CDR3 is 11 amino acids long. Trimming cost V 4 bases and J 3 bases, with 4 bases left between them. Germline values: CDR1 SNHLY, CDR2 FYNNEI. The Seattle patients joined while their infection was active and were tracked longitudinally afterward. The chain is built from TRBV2 and TRBJ2-7; no clear D gene. The sample was peripheral blood. The TCR originated in a woman aged 60-75 years with COVID-19, enrolled during active disease. The CDR3 coding sequence is TGTGCCAGCAGTGCAAACTACGAGCAGTACTTC. Translating it yields CASSANYEQYF.